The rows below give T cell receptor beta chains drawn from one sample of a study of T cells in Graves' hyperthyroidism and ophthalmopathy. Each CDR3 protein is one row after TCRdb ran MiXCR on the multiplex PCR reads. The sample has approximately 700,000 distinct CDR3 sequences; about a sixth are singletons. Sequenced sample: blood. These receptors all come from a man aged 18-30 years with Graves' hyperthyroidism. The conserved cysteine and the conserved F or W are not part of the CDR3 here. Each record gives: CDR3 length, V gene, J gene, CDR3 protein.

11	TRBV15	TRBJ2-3	ATGDYITDTQY
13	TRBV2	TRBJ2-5	ASSVAGGPLETQY
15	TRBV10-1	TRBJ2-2	ASSRIASGRETGELF
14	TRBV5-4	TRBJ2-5	ASSFPSGMGQETQY
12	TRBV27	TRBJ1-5	ASSSRGLGQPQH
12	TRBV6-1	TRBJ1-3	ASSQRGTAYTIY
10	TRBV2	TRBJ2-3	ASKVDTDTQY
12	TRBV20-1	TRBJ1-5	SASPSGIGQPQH
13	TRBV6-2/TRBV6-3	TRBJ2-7	ASRRPAGVLYEQY
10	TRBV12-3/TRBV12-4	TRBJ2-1	ASSSGLIEQF
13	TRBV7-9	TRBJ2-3	ASSPGVRSTDTQY
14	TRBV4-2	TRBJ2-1	ASSQDLALSYNEQF
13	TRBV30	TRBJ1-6	ACQRDRARNSPLH
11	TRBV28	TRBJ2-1	ASSLQSYNEQF
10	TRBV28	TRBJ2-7	ASSLRGYEQY
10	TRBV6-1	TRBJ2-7	ASRIQGSEQY
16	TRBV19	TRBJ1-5	ASSGGETGGVSNQPQH
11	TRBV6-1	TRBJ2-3	AIHRGGTDTQY
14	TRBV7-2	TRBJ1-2	ASSLVGLEANYGYT
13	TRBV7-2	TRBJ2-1	ASSPGLAGIGEQF
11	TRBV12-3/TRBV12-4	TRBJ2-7	ASSGGPSMEQY
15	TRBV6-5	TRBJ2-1	ASSYSLGTGGEVEQF
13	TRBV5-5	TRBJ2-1	ASSPAPLAYNEQF
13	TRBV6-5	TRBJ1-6	ASSYRLRGNSPLH
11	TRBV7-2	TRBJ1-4	ASSLGGAGKLF
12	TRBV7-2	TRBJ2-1	ASSLNRVISEQF
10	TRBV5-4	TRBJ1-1	ASSLRLPEAF